This T cell receptor (beta chain) was found in a study of T cells in Graves' hyperthyroidism and ophthalmopathy. Ophthalmopathy in the patients scored at least 3 on Clinical Activity Score and at least 4 on NOSPECS grade, lasting under 3 months. The PBMCs had their origin in 7.5 to 10 ml of fresh peripheral blood. Concerning this clonotype: Its antigen is unidentified.

Amplification yielded TCR beta CDR3 regions, with RNA transcripts as the source. HTBI primers were the set used in a first-round RT-PCR of the TCR CDR3. TCRdb fed the multiplex PCR reads into MiXCR, producing one record per CDR3 protein. The top ten hold around 4.5% of the sample, which has about 610,000 distinct CDR3 sequences, roughly 14% seen once. V shed 3 bases and J 2 bases; nucleotides not matched to a gene: 1. CDR3 length: 14 amino acids. Germline V lookup: CDR1 SGHRS, CDR2 YFSETQ. Study outcomes and limitations: In simple terms, a model built on 13 V-J features told ophthalmopathy apart from stable hyperthyroidism.

J is TRBJ2-2 and V is TRBV5-1; 7 positions match TRBD2. The TCR sequence derives from a woman between 35 and 50 years old with Graves' ophthalmopathy. Sequenced sample: blood. CDR3 sequence: CASSWEGNTGELFF. CDR3 sequence (DNA): TGCGCCAGCAGCTGGGAGGGAAACACCGGGGAGCTGTTTTTT.